These 8 T cell receptor beta chains originate from one sample sequenced in a study of OX40 agonist ivuxolimab in advanced cancers. Libraries were constructed by the immunoSEQ multiplex PCR assay. TCRdb retrieved this table from immuneACCESS and kept in-frame rearrangements only. Not all clones are present; in checked studies, unresolved V genes account for under half, and no reason is known for the remainder. The sample table lists 90,000 to 100,000 clones, about 80% of them with a count of one. The ten top clones hold about 1.5% of the sample. Sequencing used CD4+ or CD8+ T cells sorted from blood, obtained in a trial of the OX40 agonist ivuxolimab. The receptors come from an adult with an advanced solid tumor such as melanoma, head and neck, liver or kidney cancer.

This sequence joins TRBV10-3 and TRBJ2-1, with D perhaps TRBD1 (6 bases). This CDR3 has 13 residues. Germline loops: CDR1 ENHRY, CDR2 SYGVKD. Trimming shortened V by 7 bases and J by 5 bases, and 12 bases separated the two germline ends. CDR3: CAIKAGDDNEQFF. The CDR3 DNA sequence: TGTGCCATCAAAGCAGGGGACGACAATGAGCAGTTCTTC.

This rearrangement joins TRBV28 to TRBJ2-7; a possible D gene is TRBD2 (5 bases). V lost 6 bases and J 4 bases, leaving 19 bases between the germline ends. Germline assignment: CDR1 MDHEN and CDR2 SYDVKM. The CDR3 length is 15 residues. CDR3 loop: CASSRSSSGLYEQYF. The CDR3 DNA reads TGTGCCAGCAGCCGCAGTTCAAGCGGCCTTTACGAGCAGTACTTC.

The V and J genes are TRBV29-1 and TRBJ1-1; TRBD1 might be the D (6 bases). The CDR3 has 12 residues. CDR1 is SQVTM and CDR2 is ANQGSEA in the germline V gene. Trimming stripped 7 bases from V and 3 bases from J, with 12 bases between. The CDR3 is CSALRGDTEAFF. CDR3 coding DNA: TGCAGCGCCTTGAGGGGGGACACTGAAGCTTTCTTT.

The chain carries TRBV18 and TRBJ1-1; no definite D call. The CDR3 totals 13 residues. The germline V gene has CDR1 KGHSH and CDR2 LQKENI. Trimming left V 6 bases short and J 0 bases short, with 8 bases between. The DNA for the CDR3 is TGTGCCAGCTCGGTAACGGTGAACACTGAAGCTTTCTTT. Translated: CASSVTVNTEAFF.

This clone showed up just once. This chain connects TRBV7-2 to TRBJ2-3; 10 bases fit TRBD2. Germline loops: CDR1 SGHTA, CDR2 FQGNSA. J lost 4 bases, V lost 5 bases, and 6 bases had no gene match. The CDR3 consists of 15 residues. As DNA, the CDR3 is TGTGCCAGCAGCCTTACTAGCGGGACATCAGATACGCAGTATTTT. It translates to CASSLTSGTSDTQYF.

The chain uses TRBV5-5 and TRBJ1-5; D is ambiguous. V lost 0 bases and J 0 bases, leaving 4 bases between the germline ends. In germline, CDR1 is SGHKS, CDR2 YYEKEE (reference sequence). The CDR3 extends over 14 amino acids. The CDR3 coding sequence is TGTGCCAGCAGCTTGGATTTTAGCAATCAGCCCCAGCATTTT. Its translation: CASSLDFSNQPQHF.

This clone was observed a single time. The rearrangement uses TRBV5-4 and TRBJ2-1; D unresolved. V lost 3 bases and J lost 4, with 8 bases in between. This CDR3 has 13 residues. Looked up from germline, CDR1 is SGHNT and CDR2 is YYREEE (reference sequence). DNA for the CDR3: TGTGCCAGCAGCTCTGGCCTATACAATGAGCAGTTCTTC. The encoded protein is CASSSGLYNEQFF.

This chain links TRBV5-1 with TRBJ1-1; the D gene is possibly TRBD1 (5 bases). The CDR3 is 14 residues long. From germline, CDR1 is SGHRS and CDR2 YFSETQ. V shed 1 base and J shed 1 base, with 8 bases lying between them. CDR3: CASSLLGPNTEAFF. For the CDR3, the DNA is TGCGCCAGCAGCTTGTTGGGGCCGAACACTGAAGCTTTCTTT.